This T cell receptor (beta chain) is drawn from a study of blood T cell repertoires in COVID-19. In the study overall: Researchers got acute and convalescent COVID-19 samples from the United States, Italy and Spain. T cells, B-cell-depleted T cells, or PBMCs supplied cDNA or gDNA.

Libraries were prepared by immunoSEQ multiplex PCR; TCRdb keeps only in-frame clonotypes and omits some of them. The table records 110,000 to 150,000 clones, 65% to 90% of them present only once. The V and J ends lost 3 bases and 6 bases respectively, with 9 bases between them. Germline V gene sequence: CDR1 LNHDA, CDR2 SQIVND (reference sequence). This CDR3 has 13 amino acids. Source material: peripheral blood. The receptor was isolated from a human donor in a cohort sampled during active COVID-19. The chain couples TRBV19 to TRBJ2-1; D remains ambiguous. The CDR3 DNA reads TGTGCCAGTAGTATGAGAACCATCAATGAGCAGTTCTTC. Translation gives CASSMRTINEQFF.